This T cell receptor (beta chain) is from a study of beta chain features in type 1 diabetes. Study-wide results and caveats: Naive, central memory and regulatory TCRB repertoires appeared more similar among patients than healthy donors. Among type 1 diabetes patients, VDJ junctions had fewer insertions and more deletions. Type 1 diabetes patients had moderately but significantly shorter TCRB CDR3s in all four CD4+ subsets.

Note on this clone: Its target is unknown. This same CDR3 is encoded by further DNA sequences in the sample.

Expressed TCRB transcripts were sequenced because the isolated RNA had all been reverse transcribed beforehand. TCRdb's table, derived via immunoSEQ multiplex PCR, lists solely in-frame clones and lacks some. The data contain 330,000 or so clones, 15% to 20% of them singletons. Sorting based on CD45RO/CCR7/CD25/CD127/CD95/CD27 separated CD4+ naive, central memory, regulatory and stem cell-like memory cells. The length of the CDR3 is 13 residues. V lost 3 bases to trimming and J lost 4 bases, with 10 bases between them. Per germline, CDR1 KGHSH and CDR2 LQKENI. The clonotype originates from a woman younger than 35 in good health. The sequenced sample was naive CD4+ T cells from blood. This chain connects TRBV18 to TRBJ2-7; D remains unclear. CDR3 in amino acids: CASSPTGTYEQYF. For the CDR3, the DNA is TGTGCCAGCTCACCTACCGGTACGTACGAGCAGTACTTC.